These T cell receptor beta chains were read from a single sample in a study of T-cell memory formation after mild COVID-19. Using its own MiXCR run on the 5' RACE reads, TCRdb lists one record per CDR3 protein. The table has more than 110,000 distinct CDR3 sequences, less than 25% seen once. Sequencing input: PBMCs or a T cell subset sorted from them (not recorded which). These receptors all stem from an adult woman who had mild COVID-19 (a few samples of this study predate the infection). Cell type and time point are not known. The CDR3 runs from the conserved cysteine through the conserved F or W. A D gene is named only where the DNA matches it firmly. Expanded clones are given a class, and other clones once, few, many or no size at all.

CDR3aa: CASSPRVSGLTDTQYF; CDR3nt: TGTGCCAGCAGCCCCCGCGTTAGCGGGCTCACAGATACGCAGTATTTT; j_gene: TRBJ2-3; abundance: few; v_gene: TRBV7-8; d_gene: TRBD2
CDR3aa: CASSLSTGNYGYTF; CDR3nt: TGTGCCAGCAGTTTATCGACAGGGAACTATGGCTACACCTTC; j_gene: TRBJ1-2; abundance: few; v_gene: TRBV27; d_gene: TRBD1
CDR3aa: CASSLNQGYTF; CDR3nt: TGCGCCAGCAGCTTGAACCAGGGCTACACCTTC; j_gene: TRBJ1-2; abundance: .; v_gene: TRBV5-1; d_gene: .
CDR3aa: CASSLGVRVNTEAFF; CDR3nt: TGTGCCAGCAGCTTAGGGGTCAGGGTGAACACTGAAGCTTTCTTT; j_gene: TRBJ1-1; abundance: .; v_gene: TRBV7-9; d_gene: .
CDR3aa: CASSRPGPPDTQYF; CDR3nt: TGTGCCAGCAGTAGACCGGGCCCTCCAGATACGCAGTATTTT; j_gene: TRBJ2-3; abundance: .; v_gene: TRBV13; d_gene: .
CDR3aa: CASSLGGRNTEAFF; CDR3nt: TGTGCCAGCAGCTTAGGGGGCCGGAACACTGAAGCTTTCTTT; j_gene: TRBJ1-1; abundance: .; v_gene: TRBV7-6; d_gene: .
CDR3aa: CSARHSALLAGGVYEQYF; CDR3nt: TGCAGTGCTAGACACTCTGCCCTTCTAGCGGGAGGGGTTTACGAGCAGTACTTC; j_gene: TRBJ2-7; abundance: .; v_gene: TRBV20-1; d_gene: TRBD2
CDR3aa: CSVSGTSGRAYNEQFF; CDR3nt: TGCAGCGTGTCCGGGACTAGCGGGAGGGCCTACAATGAGCAGTTCTTC; j_gene: TRBJ2-1; abundance: few; v_gene: TRBV29-1; d_gene: TRBD2
CDR3aa: CASSLDGSGASSYEQYF; CDR3nt: TGCGCCAGCAGCTTGGATGGGAGCGGGGCGAGCTCCTACGAGCAGTACTTC; j_gene: TRBJ2-7; abundance: few; v_gene: TRBV5-1; d_gene: TRBD2
CDR3aa: CASSHTLGENSPLHF; CDR3nt: TGTGCCAGCAGCCACACCTTGGGAGAGAATTCACCCCTCCACTTT; j_gene: TRBJ1-6; abundance: few; v_gene: TRBV4-2; d_gene: .
CDR3aa: CASSEIGSGNTIYF; CDR3nt: TGTGCCAGCAGTGAAATAGGATCGGGAAACACCATATATTTT; j_gene: TRBJ1-3; abundance: few; v_gene: TRBV25-1; d_gene: .
CDR3aa: CASSLAAEDSLHF; CDR3nt: TGTGCCAGCAGCTTAGCCGCTGAGGACTCCTTACACTTC; j_gene: TRBJ2-7; abundance: few; v_gene: TRBV7-6; d_gene: .
CDR3aa: CATSMTSGRALDNEQFF; CDR3nt: TGTGCCACCAGTATGACTAGCGGGAGGGCTCTAGACAATGAGCAGTTCTTC; j_gene: TRBJ2-1; abundance: few; v_gene: TRBV24-1; d_gene: TRBD2
CDR3aa: CASSLGLSHNTGELFF; CDR3nt: TGTGCCAGCAGCTTAGGACTGTCGCATAACACCGGGGAGCTGTTTTTT; j_gene: TRBJ2-2; abundance: .; v_gene: TRBV7-6; d_gene: .
CDR3aa: CASSLVAGEDTQYF; CDR3nt: TGTGCCAGCAGTTTAGTAGCGGGGGAGGATACGCAGTATTTT; j_gene: TRBJ2-3; abundance: .; v_gene: TRBV12-3/TRBV12-4; d_gene: TRBD2
CDR3aa: CASSSDGANTGELFF; CDR3nt: TGTGCCAGCAGCTCGGACGGCGCGAACACCGGGGAGCTGTTTTTT; j_gene: TRBJ2-2; abundance: few; v_gene: TRBV7-3; d_gene: .
CDR3aa: CSATSPQGTEQYF; CDR3nt: TGCAGTGCGACCTCCCCCCAGGGTACCGAGCAGTACTTC; j_gene: TRBJ2-7; abundance: .; v_gene: TRBV20-1; d_gene: .
CDR3aa: CASSLVRDTEAFF; CDR3nt: TGTGCCAGCAGCTTAGTAAGGGACACTGAAGCTTTCTTT; j_gene: TRBJ1-1; abundance: .; v_gene: TRBV7-8; d_gene: .
CDR3aa: CASSWTGWGTEAFF; CDR3nt: TGTGCCAGCAGTTGGACAGGGTGGGGCACTGAAGCTTTCTTT; j_gene: TRBJ1-1; abundance: .; v_gene: TRBV12-3/TRBV12-4; d_gene: TRBD1
CDR3aa: CASSQALAGTYEQYF; CDR3nt: TGTGCCAGCAGCCAAGCACTAGCGGGAACCTACGAGCAGTACTTC; j_gene: TRBJ2-7; abundance: few; v_gene: TRBV3-1; d_gene: TRBD2
CDR3aa: CASTLGSTDTQYF; CDR3nt: TGTGCCAGCACCTTAGGGTCCACAGATACGCAGTATTTT; j_gene: TRBJ2-3; abundance: few; v_gene: TRBV13; d_gene: .
CDR3aa: CASSVSGTGGPVGNQPQHF; CDR3nt: TGTGCCAGCAGTGTCTCCGGGACAGGGGGCCCGGTAGGCAATCAGCCCCAGCATTTT; j_gene: TRBJ1-5; abundance: few; v_gene: TRBV2; d_gene: TRBD1
CDR3aa: CASTGGDEKLFF; CDR3nt: TGTGCCAGCACCGGGGGAGATGAAAAACTGTTTTTT; j_gene: TRBJ1-4; abundance: .; v_gene: TRBV12-3/TRBV12-4; d_gene: .
CDR3aa: CASSERWDSLTYNEQFF; CDR3nt: TGTGCCAGCAGCGAAAGATGGGACAGCCTCACCTACAATGAGCAGTTCTTC; j_gene: TRBJ2-1; abundance: .; v_gene: TRBV7-6; d_gene: TRBD1
CDR3aa: CSVELWGQVHNEQFF; CDR3nt: TGCAGCGTTGAGCTCTGGGGACAGGTCCACAATGAGCAGTTCTTC; j_gene: TRBJ2-1; abundance: .; v_gene: TRBV29-1; d_gene: TRBD1
CDR3aa: CASSQDGSSYNEQFF; CDR3nt: TGTGCCAGCAGCCAAGATGGTAGCTCCTACAATGAGCAGTTCTTC; j_gene: TRBJ2-1; abundance: few; v_gene: TRBV3-1; d_gene: .
CDR3aa: CASSPLEREFYNEQFF; CDR3nt: TGTGCCAGCAGTCCCCTGGAGCGGGAGTTCTACAATGAGCAGTTCTTC; j_gene: TRBJ2-1; abundance: .; v_gene: TRBV2; d_gene: TRBD2
CDR3aa: CSVEGAGWSTEAFF; CDR3nt: TGCAGCGTTGAAGGGGCAGGGTGGAGCACTGAAGCTTTCTTT; j_gene: TRBJ1-1; abundance: .; v_gene: TRBV29-1; d_gene: .
CDR3aa: CASSQVGQETQYF; CDR3nt: TGCGCCAGCAGCCAAGTAGGCCAAGAGACCCAGTACTTC; j_gene: TRBJ2-5; abundance: .; v_gene: TRBV4-1; d_gene: .
CDR3aa: CASSWVGGTYNEQFF; CDR3nt: TGTGCCAGCAGCTGGGTGGGGGGTACATACAATGAGCAGTTCTTC; j_gene: TRBJ2-1; abundance: many; v_gene: TRBV5-5; d_gene: .
CDR3aa: CASSPRSLANYGYTF; CDR3nt: TGTGCCAGCAGCCCAAGATCCCTAGCTAACTATGGCTACACCTTC; j_gene: TRBJ1-2; abundance: .; v_gene: TRBV4-2; d_gene: .
CDR3aa: CSVGQGYGYNEQFF; CDR3nt: TGCAGCGTAGGACAGGGATACGGGTACAATGAGCAGTTCTTC; j_gene: TRBJ2-1; abundance: .; v_gene: TRBV29-1; d_gene: TRBD1
CDR3aa: CSARDLGRRGGYTF; CDR3nt: TGCAGTGCTAGAGATCTTGGGCGGAGGGGAGGCTACACCTTC; j_gene: TRBJ1-2; abundance: once; v_gene: TRBV20-1; d_gene: .
CDR3aa: CASIVAQYTNEKLFF; CDR3nt: TGTGCCAGCATTGTGGCCCAGTACACTAATGAAAAACTGTTTTTT; j_gene: TRBJ1-4; abundance: .; v_gene: TRBV2; d_gene: .
CDR3aa: CASRPLGLNEKLFF; CDR3nt: TGTGCCAGCAGACCCTTGGGACTCAATGAAAAACTGTTTTTT; j_gene: TRBJ1-4; abundance: .; v_gene: TRBV5-8; d_gene: .
CDR3aa: CASSSEGSGGPIQETQYF; CDR3nt: TGCGCCAGCAGCTCCGAGGGTAGCGGGGGGCCGATCCAAGAGACCCAGTACTTC; j_gene: TRBJ2-5; abundance: few; v_gene: TRBV5-1; d_gene: TRBD2
CDR3aa: CASSQVTGPYEQYF; CDR3nt: TGCGCCAGCAGCCAAGTGACCGGGCCCTACGAGCAGTACTTC; j_gene: TRBJ2-7; abundance: few; v_gene: TRBV4-1; d_gene: .
CDR3aa: CASSQVRRQGQETQYF; CDR3nt: TGTGCCAGCAGCCAAGTCAGGCGACAGGGACAAGAGACCCAGTACTTC; j_gene: TRBJ2-5; abundance: .; v_gene: TRBV4-2; d_gene: TRBD1
CDR3aa: CASGEGSNEQYF; CDR3nt: TGTGCCAGCGGGGAGGGATCCAACGAGCAGTACTTC; j_gene: TRBJ2-7; abundance: .; v_gene: TRBV2; d_gene: TRBD2
CDR3aa: CASSGAGSYEQYF; CDR3nt: TGTGCCAGCAGTGGGGCAGGCTCCTACGAGCAGTACTTC; j_gene: TRBJ2-7; abundance: .; v_gene: TRBV2; d_gene: .
CDR3aa: CSVRNRYMSGNQPQHF; CDR3nt: TGCAGCGTTCGGAACAGATACATGTCAGGCAATCAGCCCCAGCATTTT; j_gene: TRBJ1-5; abundance: few; v_gene: TRBV29-1; d_gene: .
CDR3aa: CASSQEPLTSGTYEQYF; CDR3nt: TGCGCCAGCAGCCAAGAGCCACTCACTAGCGGGACCTACGAGCAGTACTTC; j_gene: TRBJ2-7; abundance: .; v_gene: TRBV4-1; d_gene: TRBD2
CDR3aa: CATGGGTDTQYF; CDR3nt: TGCGCCACGGGAGGGGGCACAGATACGCAGTATTTT; j_gene: TRBJ2-3; abundance: .; v_gene: TRBV10-2; d_gene: TRBD2
CDR3aa: CASNSVTGSTFTDTQYF; CDR3nt: TGTGCCAGCAACTCCGTAACAGGGAGTACATTCACAGATACGCAGTATTTT; j_gene: TRBJ2-3; abundance: few; v_gene: TRBV6-5; d_gene: .
CDR3aa: CSARDAGGPEQFF; CDR3nt: TGCAGTGCTAGAGATGCAGGGGGCCCTGAGCAGTTCTTC; j_gene: TRBJ2-1; abundance: .; v_gene: TRBV20-1; d_gene: TRBD1